In its sample, the clone carrying this TCR beta chain was seen many times. These data originate in a study of T cells in Graves' hyperthyroidism and ophthalmopathy. Germline V gives CDR1 MDHEN, CDR2 SYDVKM. This CDR3 comprises 14 residues. The V and J ends lost 1 base and 6 bases, in that order; junction bases with no gene match: 5. Amplification yielded TCR beta CDR3 regions, with RNA transcripts as the source. The study used the HTBI primer set for a first-round RT-PCR of the TCR CDR3. TCRdb fed the multiplex PCR reads into MiXCR, producing one record per CDR3 protein. This sample carries about 500,000 distinct CDR3 sequences, roughly 15% of them seen once, and the ten largest clones take around 17%.

The gene calls are TRBV28 and TRBJ1-1, with TRBD1 matching over 7 bases. The source of this sequence is a woman between 18 and 30 years old with Graves' ophthalmopathy. The sample was blood. This CDR3 reads CASSLSTGRSEAFF. The DNA of the CDR3 is TGTGCCAGCAGTTTATCGACAGGGAGGTCTGAAGCTTTCTTT.